Shown below are 5 T cell receptor beta chains from a single sample sequenced in a study of cytomegalovirus exposure and HLA in healthy donors. PCR was performed using 60 Vbeta and 13 Jbeta primers. Clones were read by immunoSEQ multiplex PCR, and TCRdb kept only the in-frame ones, dropping some. The sample lists tens of thousands of clones, roughly 84% occurring once. The sequenced sample consisted of PBMCs. Receptors originate from a man aged 18 to 29 in good health and CMV-seronegative.

The chain recombines TRBV30 with TRBJ2-1, with D hard to call. The CDR3 has 12 amino acids. Germline V gene lookup returns CDR1 GTSNPN and CDR2 SVGIG (reference sequence). With 1 base removed from V and 6 bases from J, the gap between germline ends came to 7 bases. DNA of the CDR3: TGTGCCTGGAGTGCCGTCGGCAATGAGCAGTTCTTC. The encoded protein is CAWSAVGNEQFF.

This chain links TRBV5-1 with TRBJ1-5, with D maybe TRBD1 (5 bases). CDR1 is SGHRS and CDR2 is YFSETQ in the germline V gene. CDR3 size: 15 residues. The ends were cut back, 0 bases at V and 1 base at J, with 8 bases in the middle. CDR3 nucleotides: TGCGCCAGCAGCTTGGCCGGGGGGAGCAATCAGCCCCAGCATTTT. Translating gives CASSLAGGSNQPQHF.

On this clone itself: Mismatch with germline at one junction end may stem from a read error. This rearrangement joins TRBV25-1 to TRBJ1-1; no reliable D call. Germline CDR1 reads MGHDK; CDR2 reads SYGVNS. The CDR3 runs to 14 residues. The CDR3 here is CANSEGRVNTEAFF. The DNA for the CDR3 is TGTGCCAACAGTGAAGGGCGGGTGAACACTGAAGCTTTCTTT.

This chain connects TRBV11-3 to TRBJ2-3; 7 bases map to TRBD1. This CDR3 contains 20 residues. The germline V gene has CDR1 SGHNT and CDR2 YENEEA. V was pared by 3 bases and J by 0 bases, with 18 bases of the junction left unmatched. This chain's CDR3 is CASSFSLPFDRDLSTDTQYF. CDR3 in DNA: TGTGCCAGCAGCTTTAGTCTCCCCTTTGACAGGGACCTTAGCACAGATACGCAGTATTTT.

DNA of the CDR3: TGTGCCAGCAGGACCGAACCCAGGGTTTTACCCTACGAGCAGTACTTC. This gives the protein CASRTEPRVLPYEQYF. The chain combines TRBV28 with TRBJ2-7; a possible D gene is TRBD1 (5 bases). Germline CDR1 is MDHEN and CDR2 is SYDVKM. This CDR3 spans 16 amino acids. V lost 6 bases to trimming and J lost 2 bases, with 20 bases between them.